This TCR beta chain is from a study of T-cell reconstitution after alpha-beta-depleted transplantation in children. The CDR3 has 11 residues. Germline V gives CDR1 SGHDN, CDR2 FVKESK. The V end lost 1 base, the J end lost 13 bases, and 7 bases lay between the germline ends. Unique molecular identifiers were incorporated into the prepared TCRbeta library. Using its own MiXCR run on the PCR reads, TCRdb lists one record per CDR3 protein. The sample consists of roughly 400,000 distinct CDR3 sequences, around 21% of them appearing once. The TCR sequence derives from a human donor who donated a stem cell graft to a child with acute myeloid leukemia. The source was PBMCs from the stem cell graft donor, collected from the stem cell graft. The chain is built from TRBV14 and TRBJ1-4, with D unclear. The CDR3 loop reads CASSQGFILFF. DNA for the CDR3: TGTGCCAGCAGCCAAGGGTTTATACTGTTTTTT.